These 9 T cell receptor beta chains share one sample of origin, sequenced in a study of blood T cell repertoires in COVID-19. Generated by immunoSEQ multiplex PCR, the TCRdb table keeps only in-frame clones and is missing some. This sample has about 300,000 clones, with around 90% found just once. The sequenced sample consisted of peripheral blood. These receptors all stem from a young man with active or convalescent COVID-19.

The V call is TRBV3-1 (or the pseudogene TRBV3-2), the J call TRBJ2-2; TRBD1 aligns across 7 bases. In germline, CDR1 is LGHDT, CDR2 YNNKEL (reference sequence). The CDR3 contains 15 residues. The V and J ends lost 6 bases and 2 bases, in that order; junction bases with no gene match: 6. The CDR3 bases are TGTGCCAGCAGGAAGAACAGGGGCAACACCGGGGAGCTGTTTTTT. This encodes CASRKNRGNTGELFF.

The V gene is TRBV2, the J gene TRBJ1-2, with no clear D. Trimming cost V 2 bases and J 4 bases, with 8 bases left between them. Germline assignment: CDR1 SNHLY and CDR2 FYNNEI. The CDR3 runs 13 residues. This CDR3 is CASSEWAGYGYTF. The DNA of the CDR3 is TGTGCCAGCAGTGAATGGGCAGGCTATGGCTACACCTTC.

The V and J genes are TRBV7-6 and TRBJ1-4; no reliable D call. V lost 1 base and J 0 bases, leaving 9 bases between the germline ends. The CDR3 runs 16 residues. Germline CDR1 is SGHVS and CDR2 is FNYEAQ. For the CDR3, the DNA is TGTGCCAGCAGCTTAGTTCAGAAAGCAACTAATGAAAAACTGTTTTTT. The encoded protein is CASSLVQKATNEKLFF. Drawing the rest from reference TRBV7-6 and TRBJ1-4, the complete variable domain is GAGVSQSPRYKVTKRGQDVALRCDPISGHVSLYWYRQALGQGPEFLTYFNYEAQQDKSGLPNDRFSAERPEGSISTLTIQRTEQRDSAMYRCASSLVQKATNEKLFFGSGTQLSVL.

The V call is TRBV3-1 (or the pseudogene TRBV3-2), the J call TRBJ2-7; 7 nucleotides align to TRBD2. J was trimmed by 2 bases and V by 1 base; bases with no gene match: 2. CDR3 length: 14 amino acids. The V gene's germline CDR1 is LGHDT and CDR2 YNNKEL (reference sequence). Here the CDR3 DNA reads TGTGCCAGCAGCCAAGCTGGACTAGCCTACGAGCAGTACTTC. Protein product: CASSQAGLAYEQYF.

The V and J genes are TRBV3-1 (or the pseudogene TRBV3-2) and TRBJ2-1, with D possibly matching TRBD1 (6 bases). V was shortened by 4 bases and J by 4 bases, with 23 bases between the two germline ends. Germline V gene lookup returns CDR1 LGHDT and CDR2 YNNKEL (reference sequence). The CDR3 extends over 18 amino acids. The CDR3 is CASSPSGTTLNPYNEQFF. The CDR3 region has the DNA TGTGCCAGCAGCCCCTCGGGGACAACTCTAAATCCATACAATGAGCAGTTCTTC.

The V and J genes are TRBV4-3 and TRBJ2-1; TRBD2 aligns across 14 bases. V dropped 2 bases and J dropped 12; count of bases not matched to a gene: 9. From germline, CDR1 is LGHNA and CDR2 YSLEER. This CDR3 is 16 amino acids long. CDR3 nucleotide sequence: TGCGCCAGCAGCCAACCGCCGGGACTAGCGGGGGCCACGCAGTTCTTC. As protein: CASSQPPGLAGATQFF.

The chain combines TRBV27 with TRBJ2-1; D is possibly TRBD2 (6 bases). Germline values: CDR1 MNHEY, CDR2 SMNVEV (reference sequence). CDR3 length: 14 amino acids. Trimming stripped 3 bases from V and 4 bases from J, with 10 bases between. The CDR3 nucleotides read TGTGCCAGCAGTTTGGCGGGGACGTACAATGAGCAGTTCTTC. Encoded protein: CASSLAGTYNEQFF.

V usage is TRBV11-2 and J usage is TRBJ1-2; no clear D. Germline CDR1 and CDR2: SGHAT and FQNNGV. V was cut by 2 bases and J by 4 bases, with 8 bases left in between. This CDR3 region has 13 residues. CDR3 region: CASSLPGFYGYTF. The CDR3 coding sequence is TGTGCCAGCAGCTTACCGGGGTTCTATGGCTACACCTTC. Looking up the rest from reference TRBV11-2 and TRBJ1-2 gives the full variable domain: EAGVAQSPRYKIIEKRQSVAFWCNPISGHATLYWYQQILGQGPKLLIQFQNNGVVDDSQLPKDRFSAERLKGVDSTLKIQPAKLEDSAVYLCASSLPGFYGYTFGSGTRLTVV.

The CDR3 DNA follows: TGTGCCAGTAGTATAGGAGAGGGGGCGCAGCAGTACTTC. This translates into CASSIGEGAQQYF. V is TRBV19 and J is TRBJ2-7; 7 nucleotides match TRBD1. The V gene end was trimmed by 1 base and the J gene end by 8 bases; junction bases not matched to a gene: 5. CDR1 and CDR2 from the germline V gene are LNHDA and SQIVND (reference sequence). This CDR3 has 13 amino acids.